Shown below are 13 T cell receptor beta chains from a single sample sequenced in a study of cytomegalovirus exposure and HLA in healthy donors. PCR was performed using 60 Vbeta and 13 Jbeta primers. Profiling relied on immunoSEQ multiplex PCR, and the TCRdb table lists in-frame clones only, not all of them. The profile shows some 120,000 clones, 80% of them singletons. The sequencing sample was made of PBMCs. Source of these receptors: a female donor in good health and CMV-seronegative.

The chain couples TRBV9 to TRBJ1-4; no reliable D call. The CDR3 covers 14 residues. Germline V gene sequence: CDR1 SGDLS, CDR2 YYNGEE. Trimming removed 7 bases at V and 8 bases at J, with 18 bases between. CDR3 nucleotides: TGTGCCAGCGGGCCGTCCGGGGTCAACGAAAAACTGTTTTTT. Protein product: CASGPSGVNEKLFF.

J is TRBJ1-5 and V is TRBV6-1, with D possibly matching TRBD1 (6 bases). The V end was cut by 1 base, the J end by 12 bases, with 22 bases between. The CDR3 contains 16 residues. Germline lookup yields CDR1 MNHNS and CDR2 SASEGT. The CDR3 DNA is TGTGCCAGCAGTGAAGGGTTGGGGCACCCTCTCAGGGGCCAGCATTTT. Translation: CASSEGLGHPLRGQHF.

CDR3 amino acids: CASSQQNLITTDTQYF. The CDR3 DNA follows: TGCGCCAGCAGCCAACAGAACCTGATAACCACAGATACGCAGTATTTT. The V and J genes are TRBV4-1 and TRBJ2-3; D gene uncertain. From germline, CDR1 is MGHRA and CDR2 YSYEKL. V was cut by 2 bases and J by 2 bases, with 14 bases left in between. The CDR3 loop spans 16 amino acids.

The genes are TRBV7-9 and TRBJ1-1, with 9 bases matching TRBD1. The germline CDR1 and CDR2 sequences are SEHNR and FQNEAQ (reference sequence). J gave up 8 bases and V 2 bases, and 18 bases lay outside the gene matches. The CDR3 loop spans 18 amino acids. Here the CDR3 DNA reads TGTGCCAGCAGCTTAAGCCTCGGGCCCCGACAGGGGGAACAGGAAGCTTTCTTT. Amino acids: CASSLSLGPRQGEQEAFF. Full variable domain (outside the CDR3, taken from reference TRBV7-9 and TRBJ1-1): DTGVSQNPRHKITKRGQNVTFRCDPISEHNRLYWYRQTLGQGPEFLTYFQNEAQLEKSRLLSDRFSAERPKGSFSTLEIQRTEQGDSAMYLCASSLSLGPRQGEQEAFFGQGTRLTVV.

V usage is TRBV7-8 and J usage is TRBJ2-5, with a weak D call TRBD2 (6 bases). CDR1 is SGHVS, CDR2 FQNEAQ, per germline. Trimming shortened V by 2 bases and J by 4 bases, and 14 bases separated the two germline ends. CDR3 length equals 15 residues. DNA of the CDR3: TGTGCCAGCAGCTTATTTGGGGGACTTGGAGAGACCCAGTACTTC. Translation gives CASSLFGGLGETQYF.

CDR3 nucleotide sequence: TGTGCCAGCAGCCGGACTAGCGGGAGGGACTACAATGAGCAGTTCTTC. It yields the protein CASSRTSGRDYNEQFF. The chain couples TRBV7-9 to TRBJ2-3, with 15 nucleotides matching TRBD2. The DNA end favors TRBJ2-1, so the J call may be wrong. The CDR3 sequence is 16 residues long. CDR1 SEHNR and CDR2 FQNEAQ come from the germline V gene (reference sequence).

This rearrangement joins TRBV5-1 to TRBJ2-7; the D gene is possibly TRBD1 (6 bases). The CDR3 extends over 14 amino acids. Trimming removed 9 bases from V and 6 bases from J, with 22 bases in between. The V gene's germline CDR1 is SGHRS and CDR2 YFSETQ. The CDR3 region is CATRASTGRFEQYF. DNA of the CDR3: TGCGCCACCCGAGCGTCGACAGGTCGATTCGAGCAGTACTTC.

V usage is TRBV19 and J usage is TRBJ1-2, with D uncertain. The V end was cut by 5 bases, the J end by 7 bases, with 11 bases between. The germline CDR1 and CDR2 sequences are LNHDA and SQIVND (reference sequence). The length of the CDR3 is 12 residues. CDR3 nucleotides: TGTGCCAGTAGTGCCCGTAGAGTTGGCTACACCTTC. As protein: CASSARRVGYTF.

Written as DNA, the CDR3 is TGTGCCAGCAGACCTACTAGCGGCTCCTACAATGAGCAGTTCTTC. This codes for CASRPTSGSYNEQFF. The V gene is TRBV6-5, the J gene TRBJ2-1; 8 nucleotides align to TRBD2. This CDR3 has 15 amino acids. Germline V gene lookup returns CDR1 MNHEY and CDR2 SVGAGI. V gave up 6 bases and J gave up 0 bases; unmatched junction bases: 4.

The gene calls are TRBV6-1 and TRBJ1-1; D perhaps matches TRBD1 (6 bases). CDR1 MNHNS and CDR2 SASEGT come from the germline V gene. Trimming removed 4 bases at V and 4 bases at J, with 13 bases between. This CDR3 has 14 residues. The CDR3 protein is CASSVSGASTEAFF. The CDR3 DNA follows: TGTGCCAGCAGTGTTTCAGGGGCCAGCACTGAAGCTTTCTTT.

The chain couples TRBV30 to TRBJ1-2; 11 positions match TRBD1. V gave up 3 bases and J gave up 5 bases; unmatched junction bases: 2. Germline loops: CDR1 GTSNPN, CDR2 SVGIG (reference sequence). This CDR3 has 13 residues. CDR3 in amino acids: CAWRGQGVYGYTF. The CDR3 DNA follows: TGTGCCTGGAGGGGACAGGGGGTTTATGGCTACACCTTC.

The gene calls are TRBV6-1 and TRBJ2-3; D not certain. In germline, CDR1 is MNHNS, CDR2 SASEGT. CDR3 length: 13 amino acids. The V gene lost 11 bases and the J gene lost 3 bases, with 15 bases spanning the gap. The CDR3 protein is CAAKNTGTDTQYF. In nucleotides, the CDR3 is TGTGCCGCCAAGAACACCGGGACAGATACGCAGTATTTT.

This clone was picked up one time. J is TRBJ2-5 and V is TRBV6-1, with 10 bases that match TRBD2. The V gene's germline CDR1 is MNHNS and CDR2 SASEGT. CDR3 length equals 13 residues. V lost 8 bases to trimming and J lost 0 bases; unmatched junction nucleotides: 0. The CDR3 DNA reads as TGTGCCAGCGGACTAGCGGACCAAGAGACCCAGTACTTC. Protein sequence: CASGLADQETQYF.